This TCR beta chain was captured by sequencing in a study of blood T cell repertoires in COVID-19. Study as a whole: Samples representing acute and convalescent COVID-19 were sourced from the United States, Italy and Spain. Sources were T cells, B-cell-depleted T cells, or PBMCs; the material itself was cDNA or gDNA.

In the authors' methods: Amplification of reference gene primers provided the estimated nucleated cell counts. The assay was immunoSEQ multiplex PCR, and TCRdb's table has in-frame clones only and misses some. The V and J calls and clone size were taken over from that table, and D and trimming were inferred from the DNA. The table lists about 120,000 clones, around 77% of them singletons, with over 6.5% in the top ten. Germline CDR1 SGDLS, CDR2 YYNGEE. V was trimmed by 4 bases and J by 0 bases, leaving 14 bases between them. The CDR3 consists of 16 residues. The sequence was obtained from a human donor in a cohort sampled during active COVID-19. The chain links TRBV9 to TRBJ1-3; possibly TRBD1 for D (6 bases). Source material: peripheral blood. CDR3 sequence: CASSPPTGYSGNTIYF. The CDR3 bases are TGTGCCAGCAGCCCGCCGACAGGCTACTCTGGAAACACCATATATTTT. The full variable domain, rest sourced from reference TRBV9 and TRBJ1-3, is DSGVTQTPKHLITATGQRVTLRCSPRSGDLSVYWYQQSLDQGLQFLIQYYNGEERAKGNILERFSAQQFPDLHSELNLSSLELGDSALYFCASSPPTGYSGNTIYFGEGSWLTVV.